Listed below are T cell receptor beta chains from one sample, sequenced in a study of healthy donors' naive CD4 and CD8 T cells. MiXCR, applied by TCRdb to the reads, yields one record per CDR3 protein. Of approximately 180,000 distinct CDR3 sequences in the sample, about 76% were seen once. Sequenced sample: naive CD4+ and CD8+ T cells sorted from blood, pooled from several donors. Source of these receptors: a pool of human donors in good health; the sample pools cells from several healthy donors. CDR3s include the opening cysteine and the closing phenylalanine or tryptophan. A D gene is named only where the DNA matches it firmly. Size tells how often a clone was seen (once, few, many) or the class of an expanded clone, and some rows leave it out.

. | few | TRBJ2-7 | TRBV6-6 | TGTGCCAGCGGCGGAGGGGGTTTGTACGAGCAGTACTTC | CASGGGGLYEQYF
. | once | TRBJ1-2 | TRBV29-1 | TGCAGCTTTCTGGAACGGGATGGGTTGAGCTATGGCTACACCTTC | CSFLERDGLSYGYTF
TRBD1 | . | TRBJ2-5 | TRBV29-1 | TGCAGCGTTCGACAGGGGGCCGGCAGGGAGACCCAGTACTTC | CSVRQGAGRETQYF
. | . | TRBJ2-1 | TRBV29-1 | TGCAGCTCCGAAGCGGGGACGACAGGGATCAATGAGCAGTTCTTC | CSSEAGTTGINEQFF
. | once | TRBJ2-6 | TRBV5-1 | TGCGCCAGCACTCCGCAGTCTGGGGCCAACGTCCTGACTTTC | CASTPQSGANVLTF
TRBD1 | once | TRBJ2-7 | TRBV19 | TGTGCCAGTAGTATGGGACAGGGGGCATACGAGCAGTACTTC | CASSMGQGAYEQYF
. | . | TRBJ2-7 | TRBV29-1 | TGCAGCGTTGAACACCCAGGGATCTACGAGCAGTACTTC | CSVEHPGIYEQYF
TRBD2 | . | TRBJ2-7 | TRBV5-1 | TGCGCCAGCAGCTGGATAACTAGCGGGATAGGTGTCGTCGAGCAGTACTTC | CASSWITSGIGVVEQYF
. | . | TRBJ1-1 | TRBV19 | TGTGCCAGTAGTCGGGGGGCTTTAGGCACTGAAGCTTTCTTT | CASSRGALGTEAFF
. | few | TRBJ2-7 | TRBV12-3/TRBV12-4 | TGTGCCAGCAGGAACTCCCAAGGGCAGTACTTC | CASRNSQGQYF
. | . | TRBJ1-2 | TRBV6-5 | TGTGCCAGCAGTTACTCGGCCCGGGCCGGTGGCTACACCTTC | CASSYSARAGGYTF
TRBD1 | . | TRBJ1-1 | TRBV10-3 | TGTGCCATCAGTGATCCGACAGGGATTGGAATAGCTTTCTTT | CAISDPTGIGIAFF
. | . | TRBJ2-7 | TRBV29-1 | TGCAGCGTCTCCCACAACCCACGTTACTACGAGCAGTACTTC | CSVSHNPRYYEQYF
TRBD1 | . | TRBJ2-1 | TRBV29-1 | TGCAGCGTTGGTGGACAGGCCTATGAGCAGTTCTTC | CSVGGQAYEQFF
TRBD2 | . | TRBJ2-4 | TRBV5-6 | TGTGCCAGCAGCTATGGCGGGGGGAGAAACATTCAGTACTTC | CASSYGGGRNIQYF
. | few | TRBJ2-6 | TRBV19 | TGTGCCAGTAGTCCATTTACGAATTCCGGGGCCAACGTCCTGACTTTC | CASSPFTNSGANVLTF
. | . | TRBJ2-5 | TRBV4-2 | TGTGCCAGCAGCCGGCGACTGGGACCAACCAGTGAGACCCAGTACTTC | CASSRRLGPTSETQYF
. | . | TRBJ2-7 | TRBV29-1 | TGCAGCGTTCAACAGAACTCCTACGAGCAGTACTTC | CSVQQNSYEQYF
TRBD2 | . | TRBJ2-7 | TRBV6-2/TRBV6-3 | TGTGCCAGCAGTTACCGTCGAGCGGGAGCCTACGAGCAGTACTTC | CASSYRRAGAYEQYF
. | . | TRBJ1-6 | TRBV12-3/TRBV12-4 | TGTGCCAGCAGTCCACACACAATCGGTTCACCCCTCCACTTT | CASSPHTIGSPLHF
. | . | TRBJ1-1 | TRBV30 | TGTGCCTGGAACCTGATAGGGAACACTGAAGCTTTCTTT | CAWNLIGNTEAFF
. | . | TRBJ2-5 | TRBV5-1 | TGCGCCAGCAGCGATGGGCGGGGACAAGAGACCCAGTACTTC | CASSDGRGQETQYF
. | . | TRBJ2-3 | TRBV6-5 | TGTGCCATCAGTCCAGATACGCAGTATTTT | CAISPDTQYF
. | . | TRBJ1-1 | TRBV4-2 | TGTGCCAGCAGCCAAGCGGGGGAGGCTGAAGCTTTCTTT | CASSQAGEAEAFF
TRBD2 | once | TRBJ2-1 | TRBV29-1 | TGCAGCGCGGGACTAGCGGGAGGGTTCGACAATGAGCAGTTCTTC | CSAGLAGGFDNEQFF
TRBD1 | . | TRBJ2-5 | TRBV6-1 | TGTGCCAGCATTCAGGGGGCCTATGAGACCCAGTACTTC | CASIQGAYETQYF
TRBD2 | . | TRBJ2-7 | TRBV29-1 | TGCAGCGTCCGGACTAGCGGGAGCTCCTACGAGCAGTACTTC | CSVRTSGSSYEQYF